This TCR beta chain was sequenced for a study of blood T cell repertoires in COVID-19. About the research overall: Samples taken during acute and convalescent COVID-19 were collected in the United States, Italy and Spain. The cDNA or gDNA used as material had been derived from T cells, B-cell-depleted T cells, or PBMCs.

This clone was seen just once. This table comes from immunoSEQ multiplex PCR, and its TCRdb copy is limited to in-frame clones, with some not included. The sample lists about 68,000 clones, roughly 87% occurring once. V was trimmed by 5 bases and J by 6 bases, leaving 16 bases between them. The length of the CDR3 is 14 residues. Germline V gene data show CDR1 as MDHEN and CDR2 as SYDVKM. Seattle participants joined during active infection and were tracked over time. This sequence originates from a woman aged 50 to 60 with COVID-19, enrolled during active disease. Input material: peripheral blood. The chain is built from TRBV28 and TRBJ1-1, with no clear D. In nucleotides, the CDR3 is TGTGCCAGCAGTAGAATGGAGCGCCGGGCTGAAGCTTTCTTT. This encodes CASSRMERRAEAFF.